The clone carrying this TCR beta chain was seen only a few times. The germline V gene encodes CDR1 LNHDA and CDR2 SQIVND (reference sequence). The CDR3 is 15 amino acids. Trimming shortened V by 3 bases and J by 8 bases, and 19 bases separated the two germline ends. Sequencing used immunoSEQ multiplex PCR; TCRdb keeps in-frame clones, though not all of them. Here the sample spans around 130,000 clones, about 88% being singletons. The sample belongs to a study of blood T cell repertoires in COVID-19. The specimen sequenced was PBMCs or T cells enriched from blood (not recorded which). The sequence was collected from a woman between 50 and 59 years old who had recovered from COVID-19. V and J are TRBV19 and TRBJ1-2; unclear D gene. The CDR3 DNA sequence: TGTGCCAGTAGTATCAACCCACGGGTCGCTCGGGGCTACACCTTC. It codes for CASSINPRVARGYTF.